This T cell receptor (beta chain) was sequenced for a study of cytomegalovirus exposure and HLA in healthy donors. Healthy bone marrow donors formed the donor group. Per germline, CDR1 MNHEY and CDR2 SVGAGI. V shed 1 base and J 7 bases; nucleotides not matched to a gene: 8. This CDR3 has 16 residues. Use of 60 Vbeta and 13 Jbeta primers characterized the PCR. The table came from immunoSEQ multiplex PCR; TCRdb's copy has only in-frame clones and leaves some out. The data show 50,000 to 60,000 clones, 70% to 80% seen once. Material: PBMCs. This sequence joins TRBV6-5 and TRBJ2-1, with 9 positions matching TRBD2. The sequence was collected from a female donor in good health and CMV-seronegative. The CDR3 region is CASSYWRGGLGNEQFF. DNA of the CDR3: TGTGCCAGCAGTTACTGGCGGGGGGGCCTGGGGAATGAGCAGTTCTTC.